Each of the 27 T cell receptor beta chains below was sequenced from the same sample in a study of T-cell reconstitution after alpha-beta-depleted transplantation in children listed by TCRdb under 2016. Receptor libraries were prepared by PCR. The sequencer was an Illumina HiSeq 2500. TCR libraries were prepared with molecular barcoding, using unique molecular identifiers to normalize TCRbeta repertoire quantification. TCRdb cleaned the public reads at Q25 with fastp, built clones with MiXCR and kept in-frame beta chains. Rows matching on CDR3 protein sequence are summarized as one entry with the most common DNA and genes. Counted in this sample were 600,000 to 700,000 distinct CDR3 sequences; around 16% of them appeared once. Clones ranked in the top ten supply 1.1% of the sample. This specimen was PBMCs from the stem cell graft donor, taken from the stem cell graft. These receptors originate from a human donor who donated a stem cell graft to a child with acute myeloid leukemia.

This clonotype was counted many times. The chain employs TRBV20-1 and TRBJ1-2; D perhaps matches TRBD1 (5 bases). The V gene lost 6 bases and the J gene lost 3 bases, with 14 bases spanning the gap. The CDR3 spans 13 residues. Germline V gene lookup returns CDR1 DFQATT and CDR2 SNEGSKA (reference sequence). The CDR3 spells CSAHNKGDYGYTF. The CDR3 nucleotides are TGCAGTGCACATAATAAAGGGGACTATGGCTACACCTTC.

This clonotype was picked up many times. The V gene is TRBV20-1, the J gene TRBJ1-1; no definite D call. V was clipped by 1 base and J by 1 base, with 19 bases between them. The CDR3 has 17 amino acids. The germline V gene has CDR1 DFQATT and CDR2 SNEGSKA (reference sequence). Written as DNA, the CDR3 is TGCAGTGCTAGAGTTCCCTCGTCTCGACGGCAGAACACTGAAGCTTTCTTT. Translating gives CSARVPSSRRQNTEAFF.

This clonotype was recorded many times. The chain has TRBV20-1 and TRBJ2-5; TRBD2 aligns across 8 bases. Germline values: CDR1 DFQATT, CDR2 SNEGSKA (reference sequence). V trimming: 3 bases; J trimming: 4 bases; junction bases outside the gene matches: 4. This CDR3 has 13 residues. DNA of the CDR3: TGCAGTGCTAGTAGGGGGACTAGAGAGACCCAGTACTTC. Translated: CSASRGTRETQYF.

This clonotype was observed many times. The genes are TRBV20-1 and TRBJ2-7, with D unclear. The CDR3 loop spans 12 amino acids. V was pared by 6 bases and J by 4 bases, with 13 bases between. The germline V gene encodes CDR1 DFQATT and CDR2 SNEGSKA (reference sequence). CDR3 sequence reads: CSALGALYEQYF. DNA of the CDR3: TGCAGTGCATTAGGAGCCTTATACGAGCAGTACTTC.

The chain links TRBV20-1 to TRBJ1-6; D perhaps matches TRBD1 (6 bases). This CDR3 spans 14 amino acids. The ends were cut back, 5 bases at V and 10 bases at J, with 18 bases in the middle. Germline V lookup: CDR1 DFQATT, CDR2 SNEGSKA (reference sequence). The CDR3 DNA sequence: TGCAGTGCTCCCCCGTACCAGGGGTACTCACCCCTCCACTTT. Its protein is CSAPPYQGYSPLHF.

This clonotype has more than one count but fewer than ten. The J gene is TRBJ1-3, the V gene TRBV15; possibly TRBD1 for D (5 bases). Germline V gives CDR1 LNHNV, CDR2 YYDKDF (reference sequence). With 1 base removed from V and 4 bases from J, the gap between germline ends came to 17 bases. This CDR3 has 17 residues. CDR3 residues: CATSRVRGGAEGNTIYF. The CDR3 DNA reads TGTGCCACCAGCAGAGTTCGGGGGGGAGCGGAAGGAAACACCATATATTTT.

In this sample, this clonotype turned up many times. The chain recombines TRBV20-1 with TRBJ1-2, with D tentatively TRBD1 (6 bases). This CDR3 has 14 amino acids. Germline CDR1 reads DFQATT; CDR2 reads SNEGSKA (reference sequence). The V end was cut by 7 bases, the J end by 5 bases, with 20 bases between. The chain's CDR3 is CSGNRGGEGYGYTF. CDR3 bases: TGCAGTGGAAACAGAGGGGGAGAGGGATATGGCTACACCTTC.

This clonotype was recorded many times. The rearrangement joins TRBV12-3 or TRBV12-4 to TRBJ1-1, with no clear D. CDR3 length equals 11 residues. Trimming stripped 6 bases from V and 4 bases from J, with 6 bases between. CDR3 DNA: TGTGCCAGCAGGAGGAGCACTGAAGCTTTCTTT. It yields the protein CASRRSTEAFF.

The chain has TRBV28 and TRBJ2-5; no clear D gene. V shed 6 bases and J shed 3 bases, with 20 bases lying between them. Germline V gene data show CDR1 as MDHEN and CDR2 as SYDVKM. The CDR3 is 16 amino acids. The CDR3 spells CASSYELAGREETQYF. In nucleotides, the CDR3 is TGTGCCAGCAGCTACGAACTGGCCGGTCGGGAAGAGACCCAGTACTTC.

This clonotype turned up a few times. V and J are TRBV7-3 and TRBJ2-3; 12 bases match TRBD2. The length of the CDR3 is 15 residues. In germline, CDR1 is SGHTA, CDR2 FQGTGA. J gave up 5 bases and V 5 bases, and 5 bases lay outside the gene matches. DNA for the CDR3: TGTGCCAGCAGCCCTAGCGGGGGGGCTGGAGATACGCAGTATTTT. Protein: CASSPSGGAGDTQYF.

The CDR3 here is CASSATGFGKPQHF. The CDR3 nucleotides are TGTGCCAGCAGCGCGACAGGGTTTGGTAAGCCCCAGCATTTT. The J gene is TRBJ1-5, the V gene TRBV7-2; 7 nucleotides agree with TRBD1. The CDR3 is made up of 14 amino acids. Germline CDR1 reads SGHTA; CDR2 reads FQGNSA. J was trimmed by 8 bases and V by 5 bases; bases with no gene match: 9.

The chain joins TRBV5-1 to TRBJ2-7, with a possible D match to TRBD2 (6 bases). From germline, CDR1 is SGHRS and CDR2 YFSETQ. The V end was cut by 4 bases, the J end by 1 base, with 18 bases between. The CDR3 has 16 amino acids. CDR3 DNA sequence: TGCGCCAGCAGCCGGGAGAGCCTTTTCAGGTCCTACGAGCAGTACTTC. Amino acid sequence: CASSRESLFRSYEQYF.

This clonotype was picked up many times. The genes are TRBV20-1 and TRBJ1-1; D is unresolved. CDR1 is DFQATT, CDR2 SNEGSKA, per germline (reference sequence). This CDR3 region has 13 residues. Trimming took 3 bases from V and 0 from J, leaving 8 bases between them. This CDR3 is CSASQELNTEAFF. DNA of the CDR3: TGCAGTGCTAGCCAGGAACTGAACACTGAAGCTTTCTTT.

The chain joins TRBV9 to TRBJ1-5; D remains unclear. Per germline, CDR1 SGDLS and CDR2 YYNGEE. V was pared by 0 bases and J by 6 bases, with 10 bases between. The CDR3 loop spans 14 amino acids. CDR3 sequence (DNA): TGTGCCAGCAGCGTAGATCTGGGTGGTCAGCCCCAGCATTTT. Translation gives CASSVDLGGQPQHF.

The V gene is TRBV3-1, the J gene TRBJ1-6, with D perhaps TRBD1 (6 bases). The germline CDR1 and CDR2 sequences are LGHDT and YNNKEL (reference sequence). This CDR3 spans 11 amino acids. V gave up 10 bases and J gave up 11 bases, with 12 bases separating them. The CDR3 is CATGTPTPLHF. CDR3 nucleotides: TGTGCCACGGGGACACCTACACCCCTCCACTTT.

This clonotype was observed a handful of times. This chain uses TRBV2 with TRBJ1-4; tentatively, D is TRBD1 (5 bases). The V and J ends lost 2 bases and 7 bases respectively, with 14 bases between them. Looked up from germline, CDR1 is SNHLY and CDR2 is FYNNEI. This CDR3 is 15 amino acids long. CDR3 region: CASSEQGGGPEKLFF. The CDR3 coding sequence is TGTGCCAGCAGTGAACAGGGAGGAGGGCCTGAAAAACTGTTTTTT.

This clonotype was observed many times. Here the CDR3 reads CASSSARTSEYNEQFF. As DNA, the CDR3 is TGTGCCAGCAGTTCCGCCAGGACTAGCGAGTACAATGAGCAGTTCTTC. The V call is TRBV27, the J call TRBJ2-1; 9 bases line up with TRBD2. V trimming: 4 bases; J trimming: 4 bases; junction bases outside the gene matches: 8. CDR1 MNHEY and CDR2 SMNVEV come from the germline V gene (reference sequence). This CDR3 spans 16 amino acids.

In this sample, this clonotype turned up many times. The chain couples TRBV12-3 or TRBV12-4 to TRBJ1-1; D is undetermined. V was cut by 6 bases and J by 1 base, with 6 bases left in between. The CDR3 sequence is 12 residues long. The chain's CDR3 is CASSKGNTEAFF. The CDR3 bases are TGTGCCAGCAGCAAAGGGAACACTGAAGCTTTCTTT.

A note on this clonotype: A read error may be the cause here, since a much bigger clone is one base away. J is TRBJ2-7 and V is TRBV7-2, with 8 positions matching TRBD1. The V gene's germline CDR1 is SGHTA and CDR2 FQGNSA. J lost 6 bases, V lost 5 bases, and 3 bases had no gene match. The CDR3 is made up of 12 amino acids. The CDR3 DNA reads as TGTGCCAGCAGCCAGACAGGGGTCGAGCAGTACTTC. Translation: CASSQTGVEQYF.

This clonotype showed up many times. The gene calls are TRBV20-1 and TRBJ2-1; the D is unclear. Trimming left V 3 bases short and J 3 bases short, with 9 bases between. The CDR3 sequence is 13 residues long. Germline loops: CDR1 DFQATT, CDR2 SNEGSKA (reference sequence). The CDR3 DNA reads TGCAGTGCTAGGGAAGCCATCTACAATGAGCAGTTCTTC. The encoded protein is CSAREAIYNEQFF.

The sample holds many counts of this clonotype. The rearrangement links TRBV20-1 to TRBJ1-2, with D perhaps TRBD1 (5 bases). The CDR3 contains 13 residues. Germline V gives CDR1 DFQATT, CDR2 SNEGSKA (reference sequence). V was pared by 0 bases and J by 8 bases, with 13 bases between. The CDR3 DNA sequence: TGCAGTGCTAGAGACCCAGGGAAAGACGGCTACACCTTC. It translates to CSARDPGKDGYTF.

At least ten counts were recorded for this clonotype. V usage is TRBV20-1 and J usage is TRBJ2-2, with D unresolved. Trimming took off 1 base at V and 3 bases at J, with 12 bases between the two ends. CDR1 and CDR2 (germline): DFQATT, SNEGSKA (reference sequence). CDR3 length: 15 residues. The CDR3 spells CSARVRTGYTGELFF. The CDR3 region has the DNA TGCAGTGCTAGAGTGAGGACGGGCTACACCGGGGAGCTGTTTTTT.

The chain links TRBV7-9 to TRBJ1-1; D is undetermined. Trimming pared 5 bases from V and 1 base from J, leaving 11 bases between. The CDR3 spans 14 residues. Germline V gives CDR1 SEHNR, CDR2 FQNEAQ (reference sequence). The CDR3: CASSPTAGNTEAFF. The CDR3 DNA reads TGTGCCAGCAGCCCAACAGCAGGGAACACTGAAGCTTTCTTT. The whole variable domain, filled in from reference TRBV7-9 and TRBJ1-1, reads DTGVSQNPRHKITKRGQNVTFRCDPISEHNRLYWYRQTLGQGPEFLTYFQNEAQLEKSRLLSDRFSAERPKGSFSTLEIQRTEQGDSAMYLCASSPTAGNTEAFFGQGTRLTVV.

CDR3 sequence: CASSLRRGLSYNEQFF. In DNA, the CDR3 is TGCGCCAGCAGCCTAAGGCGGGGCCTTTCCTACAATGAGCAGTTCTTC. The chain joins TRBV4-3 to TRBJ2-1, with D perhaps TRBD2 (6 bases). V lost 4 bases to trimming and J lost 1 base, with 14 bases between them. The CDR3 loop spans 16 amino acids. Germline CDR1 reads LGHNA; CDR2 reads YSLEER.

CDR3 residues: CASGLGQGHEKLFF. The DNA for the CDR3 is TGTGCCAGCGGCCTGGGGCAGGGGCATGAAAAACTGTTTTTT. V and J are TRBV6-1 and TRBJ1-4; possibly TRBD1 for D (6 bases). CDR3 size: 14 residues. Deletions cut 8 bases from V and 6 bases from J, with 16 bases between. Germline V gene lookup returns CDR1 MNHNS and CDR2 SASEGT.

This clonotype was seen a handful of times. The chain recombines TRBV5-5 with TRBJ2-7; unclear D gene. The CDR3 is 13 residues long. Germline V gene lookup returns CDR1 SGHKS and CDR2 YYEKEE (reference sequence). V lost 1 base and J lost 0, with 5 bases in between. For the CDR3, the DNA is TGTGCCAGCAGCTTGAGGAGCTCCTACGAGCAGTACGTC. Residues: CASSLRSSYEQYV.

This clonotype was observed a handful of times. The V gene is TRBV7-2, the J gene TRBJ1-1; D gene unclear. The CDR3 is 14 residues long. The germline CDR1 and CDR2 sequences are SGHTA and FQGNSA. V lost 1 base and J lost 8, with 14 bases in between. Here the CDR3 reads CASSLGTSTTEAFF. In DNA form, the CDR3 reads TGTGCCAGCAGCTTAGGGACGTCCACGACGGAAGCTTTCTTT.